The 27 T cell receptor beta chains presented below share a single source sample, sequenced in a study of T cells in Graves' hyperthyroidism and ophthalmopathy. The TCR beta CDR3 regions underwent amplification using RNA transcripts as the source. The HTBI primer set served for first-round RT-PCR of the TCR CDR3. One entry per CDR3 protein results from TCRdb running MiXCR on the multiplex PCR reads. The top ten clones hold roughly 33% of a sample with 350,000 to 400,000 distinct CDR3 sequences, more than 13% of them seen once. The sample consisted of blood. Receptors originate from a woman in her 30s with Graves' hyperthyroidism.

Only a few counts were recorded for this clonotype. The J gene is TRBJ1-1, the V gene TRBV19; D remains unclear. With 3 bases removed from V and 4 bases from J, the gap between germline ends came to 9 bases. The germline gives CDR1 LNHDA, CDR2 SQIVND (reference sequence). CDR3 length: 13 amino acids. This CDR3 is CASSMRRATEAFF. The CDR3 nucleotides are TGTGCCAGTAGTATGCGCCGGGCCACTGAAGCTTTCTTT.

The chain links TRBV28 to TRBJ1-4; 8 nucleotides align to TRBD1. From germline, CDR1 is MDHEN and CDR2 SYDVKM. CDR3 size: 15 residues. V gave up 3 bases and J gave up 8 bases; unmatched junction bases: 8. In nucleotides, the CDR3 is TGTGCCAGCAGTTTCGTAACAGGGGGACGGGAAAAACTGTTTTTT. Translated: CASSFVTGGREKLFF.

This clonotype was picked up many times. The chain has TRBV12-3 or TRBV12-4 and TRBJ1-1, with 7 bases fitting TRBD1. This CDR3 has 11 amino acids. The J segment lost 14 bases and the V segment lost 6 bases, leaving 9 bases of the junction unmatched. The CDR3 region is CASSQGGSCFF. In DNA, the CDR3 is TGTGCCAGCAGCCAGGGGGGCAGTTGCTTCTTT.

This clonotype has a handful of counts. The chain is built from TRBV27 and TRBJ2-1; 9 bases align to TRBD2. The CDR3 sequence is 17 residues long. Germline loops: CDR1 MNHEY, CDR2 SMNVEV (reference sequence). V trimming: 2 bases; J trimming: 4 bases; junction bases outside the gene matches: 9. This CDR3 reads CASSLTGGLAGYNEQFF. The CDR3 DNA reads as TGTGCCAGCAGTTTAACCGGGGGGCTAGCGGGGTACAATGAGCAGTTCTTC.

This clonotype was observed a handful of times. The V and J genes are TRBV19 and TRBJ1-4; tentatively, D is TRBD1 (5 bases). The CDR3 sequence is 15 residues long. CDR1 and CDR2 (germline): LNHDA, SQIVND (reference sequence). The V and J ends lost 5 bases and 7 bases respectively, with 17 bases between them. CDR3 amino acids: CASSDTGRGGEKLFF. The CDR3 DNA reads as TGTGCCAGTAGTGACACAGGTCGCGGAGGTGAAAAACTGTTTTTT.

This clonotype was recorded a few times. The V and J genes are TRBV19 and TRBJ2-1, with D maybe TRBD2 (6 bases). The germline V gene encodes CDR1 LNHDA and CDR2 SQIVND (reference sequence). This CDR3 region has 13 residues. The V gene lost 4 bases and the J gene lost 8 bases, with 12 bases spanning the gap. As DNA, the CDR3 is TGTGCCAGTAGTAGGTGGGAGGAAGATGAGCAGTTCTTC. Translated: CASSRWEEDEQFF. The full variable domain, rest sourced from reference TRBV19 and TRBJ2-1, is DGGITQSPKYLFRKEGQNVTLSCEQNLNHDAMYWYRQDPGQGLRLIYYSQIVNDFQKGDIAEGYSVSREKKESFPLTVTSAQKNPTAFYLCASSRWEEDEQFFGPGTRLTVL.

This clonotype has a handful of counts. V usage is TRBV4-1 and J usage is TRBJ1-5; the D gene is possibly TRBD1 (5 bases). The germline V gene encodes CDR1 MGHRA and CDR2 YSYEKL. Between the trimmed V and J ends, which lost 0 bases and 4 bases, there was a span of 10 bases. The CDR3 consists of 15 residues. CDR3 loop: CASSQEWPGNQPQHF. The DNA of the CDR3 is TGCGCCAGCAGCCAAGAATGGCCAGGGAATCAGCCCCAGCATTTT.

This clonotype was detected many times. The genes are TRBV5-1 and TRBJ2-7; tentative D call: TRBD2 (5 bases). The CDR3 consists of 16 residues. V was shortened by 0 bases and J by 0 bases, with 13 bases between the two germline ends. CDR1 is SGHRS and CDR2 is YFSETQ in the germline V gene. The CDR3 nucleotides are TGCGCCAGCAGCTTGGATACCGGGATTTACTCCTACGAGCAGTACTTC. This translates into CASSLDTGIYSYEQYF.

The sample holds many counts of this clonotype. V usage is TRBV20-1 and J usage is TRBJ2-7, with D unresolved. V was shortened by 2 bases and J by 0 bases, with 5 bases between the two germline ends. Looked up from germline, CDR1 is DFQATT and CDR2 is SNEGSKA (reference sequence). CDR3 length: 12 residues. The CDR3 nucleotides read TGCAGTGCTAGACCTAACTCCTACGAGCAGTACTTC. Translated: CSARPNSYEQYF.

This clonotype was recorded at least ten times. The chain employs TRBV7-3 and TRBJ2-3; D perhaps matches TRBD2 (5 bases). The CDR3 runs 16 residues. Germline lookup yields CDR1 SGHTA and CDR2 FQGTGA. Trimming stripped 0 bases from V and 0 bases from J, with 10 bases between. The CDR3 region is CASSLTPGISTDTQYF. The DNA for the CDR3 is TGTGCCAGCAGCTTAACCCCGGGAATTAGCACAGATACGCAGTATTTT. Full variable domain (outside the CDR3, taken from reference TRBV7-3 and TRBJ2-3): GAGVSQTPSNKVTEKGKYVELRCDPISGHTALYWYRQSLGQGPEFLIYFQGTGAADDSGLPNDRFFAVRPEGSVSTLKIQRTERGDSAVYLCASSLTPGISTDTQYFGPGTRLTVL.

At least ten counts were recorded for this clonotype. This rearrangement joins TRBV7-9 to TRBJ2-1; 9 bases are shared with TRBD2. J gave up 8 bases and V 6 bases, and 14 bases lay outside the gene matches. This CDR3 is built from 16 residues. CDR1 is SEHNR, CDR2 FQNEAQ, per germline (reference sequence). The CDR3 loop is CASSYRGRGRADEQFF. The CDR3 nucleotides read TGTGCCAGCAGTTACCGAGGGCGCGGGAGGGCCGATGAGCAGTTCTTC.

This chain links TRBV7-9 with TRBJ1-1, with D unresolved. Germline CDR1 and CDR2: SEHNR and FQNEAQ (reference sequence). Trimming took off 5 bases at V and 4 bases at J, with 14 bases between the two ends. This CDR3 spans 14 amino acids. The CDR3 loop is CASSHPGRTTEAFF. CDR3 in DNA: TGTGCCAGCAGCCACCCAGGCAGAACCACTGAAGCTTTCTTT.

J is TRBJ1-1 and V is TRBV18; D gene unclear. V dropped 2 bases and J dropped 1 base, with 5 bases sitting between them. The germline gives CDR1 KGHSH, CDR2 LQKENI. The length of the CDR3 is 13 residues. The CDR3 nucleotides are TGTGCCAGCTCACCATTGAGGAACACTGAAGCTTTCTTT. It yields the protein CASSPLRNTEAFF.

This clonotype came up many times. This chain joins TRBV2 and TRBJ2-7, with D maybe TRBD2 (6 bases). The germline V gene has CDR1 SNHLY and CDR2 FYNNEI. The CDR3 runs to 14 residues. The V and J ends lost 7 bases and 3 bases respectively, with 16 bases between them. The CDR3 nucleotides are TGTGCCAGCACTTCCCCGGGACTCGTCTACGAGCAGTACTTC. Residues: CASTSPGLVYEQYF.

The chain recombines TRBV5-6 with TRBJ2-2, with 7 positions matching TRBD1. CDR1 is SGHDT and CDR2 is YYEEEE in the germline V gene. The CDR3 runs 15 residues. Trimming at V came to 4 bases and at J to 5 bases, leaving 8 bases not matched to a gene. The CDR3 loop reads CASSLGQVLTGELFF. For the CDR3, the DNA is TGTGCCAGCAGCCTCGGACAGGTCTTAACCGGGGAGCTGTTTTTT.

In its sample, this clonotype was seen a few times. The rearrangement links TRBV20-1 to TRBJ2-2, with D possibly called TRBD1 or TRBD2 (6 bases each). The germline V gene has CDR1 DFQATT and CDR2 SNEGSKA (reference sequence). The CDR3 is made up of 14 amino acids. Between the trimmed V and J ends, which lost 3 bases and 4 bases, there was a span of 12 bases. DNA of the CDR3: TGCAGTGCTAGGAGGGGGGTGGGCACCGGGGAGCTGTTTTTT. It codes for CSARRGVGTGELFF.

The chain joins TRBV24-1 to TRBJ2-1; D is perhaps TRBD1 (5 bases). V lost 5 bases and J 4 bases, leaving 17 bases between the germline ends. Germline assignment: CDR1 KGHDR and CDR2 SFDVKD. The CDR3 loop spans 16 amino acids. This chain's CDR3 is CATSGDSRPFYNEQFF. CDR3 DNA sequence: TGTGCCACCAGTGGTGACAGCCGACCTTTTTACAATGAGCAGTTCTTC.

The chain joins TRBV6-1 to TRBJ2-7; D is unclear. Germline lookup yields CDR1 MNHNS and CDR2 SASEGT. With 6 bases removed from V and 3 bases from J, the gap between germline ends came to 6 bases. The CDR3 runs to 11 residues. The CDR3 is CASRKLYEQYF. CDR3 bases: TGTGCCAGCAGGAAACTCTACGAGCAGTACTTC.

This rearrangement joins TRBV28 to TRBJ2-7; 7 bases align to TRBD1. This CDR3 comprises 16 residues. In germline, CDR1 is MDHEN, CDR2 SYDVKM. J gave up 1 base and V 7 bases, and 13 bases lay outside the gene matches. The CDR3 is CASTSLGQVGSYEQYF. DNA for the CDR3: TGTGCCAGCACATCTCTCGGACAGGTAGGATCCTACGAGCAGTACTTC.

This clonotype was detected a few times. The CDR3 DNA follows: TGTGCCAGTAGTATAGAAGGCGTAGCGGGCACAAGGAGCCATGAGCAGTTCTTC. Translation: CASSIEGVAGTRSHEQFF. This rearrangement joins TRBV19 to TRBJ2-1, with 7 bases fitting TRBD2. The CDR3 spans 18 residues. CDR1 is LNHDA and CDR2 is SQIVND in the germline V gene (reference sequence). Germline trimming cut 0 bases from V and 8 bases from J; bases unmatched to any gene: 16. Complete variable domain (other parts from reference TRBV19 and TRBJ2-1): DGGITQSPKYLFRKEGQNVTLSCEQNLNHDAMYWYRQDPGQGLRLIYYSQIVNDFQKGDIAEGYSVSREKKESFPLTVTSAQKNPTAFYLCASSIEGVAGTRSHEQFFGPGTRLTVL.

Many counts were recorded for this clonotype. The chain recombines TRBV27 with TRBJ2-1, with 11 bases fitting TRBD2. Trimming took 2 bases from V and 9 from J; bases not matched to a gene: 18. The CDR3 is 19 amino acids. Germline assignment: CDR1 MNHEY and CDR2 SMNVEV (reference sequence). This chain's CDR3 is CASSLRNSTLAGVNGEQFF. CDR3 bases: TGTGCCAGCAGTTTACGGAACTCCACACTAGCGGGAGTTAACGGTGAGCAGTTCTTC.

The sample holds many counts of this clonotype. The V and J genes are TRBV18 and TRBJ2-1; 8 nucleotides line up with TRBD1. This CDR3 is built from 15 residues. In germline, CDR1 is KGHSH, CDR2 LQKENI. V lost 3 bases and J lost 3; bases outside the gene matches: 4. CDR3 DNA sequence: TGTGCCAGCTCACCCGCACAGGGGGACTACAATGAGCAGTTCTTC. It is translated as CASSPAQGDYNEQFF.

V is TRBV5-1 and J is TRBJ1-4, with 8 bases lining up with TRBD1. The length of the CDR3 is 17 residues. The V gene end was trimmed by 1 base and the J gene end by 0 bases; junction bases not matched to a gene: 5. The germline V gene encodes CDR1 SGHRS and CDR2 YFSETQ. The DNA of the CDR3 is TGCGCCAGCAGCTTGTGGACAGGGACGGCAACTAATGAAAAACTGTTTTTT. This sequence encodes CASSLWTGTATNEKLFF.

This clonotype was seen more than once but under ten times. V gene TRBV27 combines with J gene TRBJ2-1, with 7 bases identical to TRBD2. V shed 4 bases, J shed 6 bases, and the junction held 3 bases outside the gene matches. Germline V CDR1 and CDR2: MNHEY, SMNVEV (reference sequence). This CDR3 comprises 13 residues. CDR3 loop: CASSYGRVNEQFF. In nucleotides, the CDR3 is TGTGCCAGCAGTTATGGGAGGGTCAATGAGCAGTTCTTC.

This clonotype was recorded at least ten times. The chain recombines TRBV2 with TRBJ1-2, with D maybe TRBD1 (5 bases). V lost 3 bases and J lost 6, with 8 bases in between. In germline, CDR1 is SNHLY, CDR2 FYNNEI. The CDR3 has 12 amino acids. The CDR3 protein is CASSDREDGYTF. In nucleotides, the CDR3 is TGTGCCAGCAGTGACAGGGAGGATGGCTACACCTTC.

This clonotype occurred many times. CDR3 sequence (DNA): TGTGCCAGCAGCTACGGACAGGGGAACCAAGAGACCCAGTACTTC. Amino acids: CASSYGQGNQETQYF. This rearrangement joins TRBV11-2 to TRBJ2-5, with TRBD1 matching 9 bases. The CDR3 extends over 15 amino acids. V shed 4 bases, J shed 0 bases, and the junction held 3 bases outside the gene matches. Germline lookup yields CDR1 SGHAT and CDR2 FQNNGV.

This chain uses TRBV11-2 with TRBJ2-5; 13 positions match TRBD2. V lost 4 bases to trimming and J lost 3 bases; unmatched junction nucleotides: 23. Germline values: CDR1 SGHAT, CDR2 FQNNGV. CDR3 size: 22 residues. CDR3 nucleotide sequence: TGTGCCAGCAGCTATCTGGGACAGATTCTTTTGAGGACTAGCGGGAGAGAAGAGACCCAGTACTTC. It codes for CASSYLGQILLRTSGREETQYF.